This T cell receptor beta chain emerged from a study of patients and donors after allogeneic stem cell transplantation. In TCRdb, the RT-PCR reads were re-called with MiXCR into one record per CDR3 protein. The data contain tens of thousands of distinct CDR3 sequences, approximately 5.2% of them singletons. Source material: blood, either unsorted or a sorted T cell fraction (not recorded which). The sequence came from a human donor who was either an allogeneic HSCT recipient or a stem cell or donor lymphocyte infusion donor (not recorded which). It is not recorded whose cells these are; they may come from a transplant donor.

The CDR3 loop is CASSSGTGRSGANVLTF. The CDR3 DNA sequence: TGTGCCAGCAGTTCCGGGACAGGGCGCTCTGGGGCCAACGTCCTGACTTTC. The V and J genes are TRBV11-1 and TRBJ2-6; TRBD1 aligns across 9 bases. Germline V gene data show CDR1 as SGHAT and CDR2 as FQDESV (reference sequence). V dropped 6 bases and J dropped 0; count of bases not matched to a gene: 6. This CDR3 comprises 17 residues. The whole variable domain, remainder taken from reference TRBV11-1 and TRBJ2-6, is EAEVAQSPRYKITEKSQAVAFWCDPISGHATLYWYRQILGQGPELLVQFQDESVVDDSQLPKDRFSAERLKGVDSTLKIQPAELGDSAMYLCASSSGTGRSGANVLTFGAGSRLTVL.